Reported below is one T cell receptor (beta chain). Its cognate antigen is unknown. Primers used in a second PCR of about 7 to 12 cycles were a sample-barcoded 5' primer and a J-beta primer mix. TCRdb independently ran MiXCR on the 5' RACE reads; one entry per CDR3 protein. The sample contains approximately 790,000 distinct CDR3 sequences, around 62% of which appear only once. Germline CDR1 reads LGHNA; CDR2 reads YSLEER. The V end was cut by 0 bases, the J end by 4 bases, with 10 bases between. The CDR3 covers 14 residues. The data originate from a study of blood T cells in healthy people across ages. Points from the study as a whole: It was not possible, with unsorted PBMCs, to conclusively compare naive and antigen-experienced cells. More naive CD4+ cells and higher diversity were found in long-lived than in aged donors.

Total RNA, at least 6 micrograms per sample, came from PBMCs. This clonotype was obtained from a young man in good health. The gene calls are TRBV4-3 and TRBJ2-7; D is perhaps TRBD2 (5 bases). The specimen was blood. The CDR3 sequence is CASSQDSTGYEQYF. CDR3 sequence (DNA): TGCGCCAGCAGCCAAGATTCGACGGGATACGAGCAGTACTTC.